The entry below describes one T cell receptor (beta chain). Original processing notes: Nucleated cell number was recorded as an estimate derived from reference gene primer amplification. Assay: immunoSEQ multiplex PCR; the TCRdb copy retains only in-frame clones and omits some. V, J and clone size are those of that table, while D and trimming were read from the DNA. Among around 250,000 clones listed, roughly 82% were seen once. This sample was taken from a study of blood T cell repertoires in COVID-19. On the study more broadly: The United States, Italy and Spain provided the acute and convalescent COVID-19 samples. Sources were T cells, B-cell-depleted T cells, or PBMCs; the material itself was cDNA or gDNA.

Per germline, CDR1 SGHRS and CDR2 YFSETQ. Germline trimming cut 4 bases from V and 5 bases from J; bases unmatched to any gene: 29. The CDR3 covers 22 residues. The chain combines TRBV5-1 with TRBJ2-1; TRBD2 matches at 8 bases. The origin of this receptor is a man older than 75 with acute or convalescent COVID-19. The sequenced material came from peripheral blood. The CDR3 region has the DNA TGCGCCAGCAGCCCCTGGACTTGCGGGGGGCCCCCGCTGCCCACTATCCACAATGAGCAGTTCTTC. This translates into CASSPWTCGGPPLPTIHNEQFF.